This T cell receptor (beta chain) stems from a study of T cells in Graves' hyperthyroidism and ophthalmopathy. Whole-study results and caveats: Prediction of ophthalmopathy progression came a median roughly 6.4 months pre-onset. Ophthalmopathy cases were set apart from stable hyperthyroidism by a 13 V-J model.

Orbital computed tomography, thyroid ultrasound, serum thyroxine and TRAb, and clinical symptoms together informed the diagnoses. This clonotype appeared many times. As yet, its antigen is unknown. The J segment lost 9 bases and the V segment lost 5 bases, leaving 6 bases of the junction unmatched. The CDR3 extends over 14 amino acids. Amplification of TCR beta CDR3 regions used RNA as the template. The HTBI primer set drove a first-round RT-PCR of the TCR CDR3. Each CDR3 protein is one row after TCRdb ran MiXCR on the multiplex PCR reads. In the table there are nearly 600,000 distinct CDR3 sequences, approximately 14% of which are singletons.

The TCR originated in a young woman with Graves' ophthalmopathy. Sequenced sample: blood. V usage is TRBV12-3 or TRBV12-4 and J usage is TRBJ2-1, with 11 bases fitting TRBD2. CDR3 nucleotides: TGTGCCAGCAGTCCGCTGGGACTAGCGGCTGAGCAGTTCTTC. Its protein product is CASSPLGLAAEQFF.